This T cell receptor (beta chain) was identified in a study of T cells in Graves' hyperthyroidism and ophthalmopathy (dated by TCRdb to between 2018 and 2021). With regard to the full study: Peripheral blood samples were taken at the time of initial diagnosis, prior to any treatment. After blood sampling, hyperthyroidism patients were treated with methimazole at a starting dose of 30 mg daily, and ophthalmopathy patients were treated with high-dose intravenous methylprednisolone. TCR V-J signatures able to tell the groups apart were searched for in a discovery cohort of 100 patients, of whom around 42 had Graves' ophthalmopathy and 57 had stable Graves' hyperthyroidism. In about 6 Graves' hyperthyroidism patients, the study also compared T-cell repertoires from thyroid tissue with T-cell repertoires from blood. An independent validation cohort of 18 to 20 hyperthyroidism patients and roughly 16 patients who later progressed to ophthalmopathy tested prospective prediction of ophthalmopathy. The paper describes TCR Vbeta CDR3 sequencing of some 130 peripheral blood samples, made up of roughly 45 ophthalmopathy patients, roughly 80 hyperthyroidism patients and roughly 17 progressor patients. The approximately 98 discovery patients were randomly divided into training and test sets at a 7:3 ratio.

Moderately to severely active disease, a Clinical Activity Score of at least 3, a NOSPECS grade of at least 4, and a duration under 3 months were present in ophthalmopathy patients. Patients with uncontrolled infections, other autoimmune diseases, pregnancy or lactation were excluded. Clinical symptoms, serum thyroxine and TRAb, thyroid ultrasound, and orbital computed tomography formed the basis for the diagnoses. Ficoll-Paque density gradient centrifugation was used to isolate PBMCs from about 10 ml of fresh peripheral blood. Trizol reagent was used to extract total RNA, and RNA quality was then checked on an Agilent 2100 Bioanalyzer. Counted from cysteine to phenylalanine, this CDR3 has 16 amino acids. The DNA shown is the 48-base CDR3, in frame from base 1. Taken from the germline V gene, the CDR1 and CDR2 loops are SGDLS and YYNGEE. V is trimmed back by 4 bases and J by 0 bases, and the junction contains 9 bases that no gene match accounts for.

For this clonotype: Its antigen is unknown. Base qualities are not provided; no much larger clone lies one nucleotide away.

The TCR beta CDR3 regions were amplified from RNA transcripts. A first-round RT-PCR of the TCR CDR3 used the HTBI primer set with the Qiagen OneStep RT-PCR kit. Libraries were constructed in a second round of multiplex PCR, after which size selection and purification were performed. Sequencing of the libraries was done on an Illumina HiSeq2000 using paired-end 100 bp reads. The authors' analysis ran thus. SOAPnuke was used to process the raw data, with reads discarded if the reads contained adapters or uncalled bases, had a mean Phred below 15, or lacked an exact constant-primer or identifier match. COPE v1.2.5 was used to merge high-quality paired reads, and clonotypes were defined as unique nucleotide sequences. MiTCR v1.1 was used to align the clonotypes against IMGT TRBV, TRBD and TRBJ reference segments. The analysis was restricted to V-J combinations with a frequency above 0.0001, which together covered about 99% of the repertoires. A TCS score was defined as the ratio between F50 (clonal expansion) and ExV (chaos), using BLOSUM62-based TCRdist between CDR3 peptides within each V-J. Welch's t-statistics and random forest reduced 500 to 650 V-J features to roughly 13, which were used in a naive Bayes classifier (R e1071). TCRdb passed the public sequencing reads through fastp at Q25 and MiXCR, retaining productive beta sequences. CDR3 protein duplicates are merged, each entry listing the most common genes and DNA. The V and J calls were determined by TCRdb, not by the authors. The sample table lists approximately 400,000 distinct CDR3 sequences, 18% of them with a count of one. Of the sample, around 40% falls within the top ten clones.

What the work shows at the level of the full study, not this receptor alone: Most expanded thyroid clonotypes (frequency above 0.001) were also detected in blood, suggesting blood repertoires may reflect thyroid immune responses. In validation, progression to ophthalmopathy was predicted by the model with about 70% sensitivity and roughly 76% specificity, a median of around 6.5 months before onset. In cross-validation, a model built on a 13 V-J signature told ophthalmopathy apart from stable hyperthyroidism with approximately 90% sensitivity and about 81% specificity, and in testing the same model reached 80%/75%. Sample size was not statistically predetermined, and investigators were not blinded to group allocation.

The sequence derives from a man aged 18 to 29 with Graves' ophthalmopathy. The sequence is built from TRBV9 and TRBJ2-7; TRBD1 lines up with 8 middle nucleotides. Sequencing input: blood. This receptor carries the CDR3 CASSPWTGSSSYEQYF. In nucleotide form, the sequence is TGTGCCAGCAGCCCATGGACAGGGTCTAGCTCCTACGAGCAGTACTTC.